This TCR beta chain was documented in a study of T cell responses to AZD1222 COVID-19 vaccine. Sequencing used immunoSEQ multiplex PCR; TCRdb keeps in-frame clones, though not all of them. Among approximately 45,000 clones listed, roughly 90% were seen once. Germline loops: CDR1 MNHEY, CDR2 SMNVEV (reference sequence). The V gene lost 3 bases and the J gene lost 8 bases, with 13 bases spanning the gap. This CDR3 region has 14 residues. The starting material was peripheral blood, obtained 28 days after the second AZD1222 dose. The receptor's source is an adult who received the AZD1222 COVID-19 vaccine. The chain uses TRBV27 and TRBJ1-4, with TRBD1 as a possible D gene (6 bases). This CDR3 is CASSFGGFGEKLFF. The CDR3 DNA follows: TGTGCCAGCAGTTTTGGGGGCTTTGGGGAAAAACTGTTTTTT.